This T cell receptor beta chain emerged from a study of identical twins (dated by TCRdb to about 2016). About the study as a whole: The study deep-sequenced TCR alpha and beta repertoires from monozygotic twins, unrelated adults of various ages and cord blood to test whether fetal clonotypes persist. To rule out contamination, replicate twin experiments were performed at different times with different library preparation protocols. What the research found in general, with its limitations: Because the same donors could not be followed over many years, the conclusions depended on cross-sectional statistical analysis. Compared with coincidental sharing between unrelated individuals, an excess of low generation-probability sequences was observed among out-of-frame TCR alpha sequences shared between twins. In monozygotic twins, recombination models systematically underestimated out-of-frame TCR alpha sharing, but the models matched the sharing seen between unrelated individuals. Fewer insertions were carried by abundant cord blood beta clonotypes; a weaker similar trend was observed in young adult naive repertoires, while no such trend was observed in memory repertoires. Excess twin sharing in beta out-of-frame sequences was weaker because fewer shared sequences lowered the signal-to-noise ratio. Invariant T cells such as MAIT and iNKT could partly confound zero-insertion analyses, although diverse VJ usage argued against such confounding for most clonotypes.

The library relied on 5' RACE. Sequencing relied on an Illumina HiSeq 2000. Template switching added a universal primer binding site, and the final cDNA carried a unique molecular identifier that allowed TCR cDNA molecules to be counted accurately. Specific primers in the conserved constant-segment region were used to synthesize first-strand cDNA for the TCR alpha and beta chains. To control for contamination, every cDNA library carried two barcodes: a SMART-Mk sample barcode plus Illumina barcodes. TruSeq adapter sequences and Illumina sample barcodes were added in two successive PCR steps. The TCR alpha and beta cDNA libraries were sequenced on the Illumina HiSeq platform using custom primers. As for how the authors treated the data: MiGEC was used to process raw reads and extract unique molecular identifiers, and MiXCR was used to find CDR3 positions. For each individual, recombination models were inferred using an EM algorithm with the repgenHMM and IGoR tools. Shared clonotypes were analyzed with the tcR package in R, and sharing was normalized by the product of cloneset sizes. To study raw recombination free of thymic and clonal selection effects, out-of-frame nonproductive sequences were analyzed. TCRdb reworked the public reads: Q25 trimming with fastp, MiXCR clone assembly, productive beta chains retained. Rows with one shared CDR3 protein collapse into an entry with the most common genes and DNA. The V and J calls here are based on TCRdb, not the publication. In all, the sample holds hundreds of thousands of distinct CDR3 sequences, and around 6% of those were seen once. The ten biggest clones cover 1.5% to 2% of the sample.

In this sample, this clonotype turned up a few times. No antigen is known for it. Base qualities are not recorded, but no much larger clone differs from it by a single base. Every donor in the study was a healthy Caucasian. Three unrelated non-twin adults were additionally sequenced: a male aged 18 to 30, a male aged 50 to 59 and a female aged 50 to 59. Miltenyi CD45RO+ enrichment and human naive T-cell isolation kits were used to isolate memory (CD45RO+) and naive T cells from PBMC. The receptor comes from a man aged 18 to 30 in good health. Source material: naive T cells sorted from blood. Sample cell subset or site, as interpreted from the label and publication: cells isolated with a human naive T-cell isolation kit.

The CDR3 loop reads CASSFGTGVVDEKLFF. The DNA is as follows: TGCGCCAGCAGCTTTGGGACAGGGGTCGTTGATGAAAAACTGTTTTTT. The chain links TRBV5-1 with TRBJ1-4, with 10 junctional bases fitting TRBD1. The CDR1 and CDR2 encoded by the germline V gene are SGHRS and YFSETQ. The CDR3 starts with the cysteine, ends with the phenylalanine, and has 16 residues. Just CDR3 DNA is preserved here, 48 bases in frame from base 1. Unmatched junction bases come to 7, with V trimmed by 2 bases and J by 6 bases. Here the CDR3 is joined to the reference TRBV5-1 and TRBJ1-4 genes, and the full variable domain is: KAGVTQTPRYLIKTRGQQVTLSCSPISGHRSVSWYQQTPGQGLQFLFEYFSETQRNKGNFPGRFSGRQFSNSRSEMNVSTLELGDSALYLCASSFGTGVVDEKLFFGSGTQLSVL.